This record looks at one TCR beta chain sequence and its context. The entry originates in a study of OX40 agonist ivuxolimab in advanced cancers. Across the study: Three patients, one with hepatocellular carcinoma and two with cutaneous melanoma, achieved partial responses.

Profiling relied on immunoSEQ multiplex PCR, and the TCRdb table lists in-frame clones only, not all of them. The table lists tens of thousands of clones, more than 75% of them singletons. With autoimmune disease history or systemic immunosuppression, patients were excluded. This material consisted of CD4+ or CD8+ T cells sorted from blood, taken in a trial of the OX40 agonist ivuxolimab. The TCR sequence derives from an adult with an advanced solid tumor such as melanoma, head and neck, liver or kidney cancer.

The DNA of the CDR3 is TGTGCCAGCACCCCGGGGACAGGGGGAACAGATACGCAGTATTTT. Protein product: CASTPGTGGTDTQYF. The rearrangement links TRBV28 to TRBJ2-3; 11 bases map to TRBD1. This CDR3 is 15 amino acids long. Germline CDR1 is MDHEN and CDR2 is SYDVKM. V was clipped by 7 bases and J by 3 bases; unmatched bases: 6. Looking up the rest from reference TRBV28 and TRBJ2-3 gives the full variable domain: DVKVTQSSRYLVKRTGEKVFLECVQDMDHENMFWYRQDPGLGLRLIYFSYDVKMKEKGDIPEGYSVSREKKERFSLILESASTNQTSMYLCASTPGTGGTDTQYFGPGTRLTVL.